Shown below are 32 T cell receptor beta chains from a single sample sequenced in a study of T cell responses to AZD1222 COVID-19 vaccine. Sequenced by immunoSEQ multiplex PCR; TCRdb stores in-frame clones only, minus some. The repertoire holds more than 95,000 clones, 75% to 90% seen once, with more than 8% in the top ten. The sample in question was peripheral blood, obtained on day 0 of AZD1222 vaccination. The origin of the receptors is an adult in good health.

For this clone: Compared with germline, one end of the junction differs, possibly owing to a read error. The chain carries TRBV20-1 and TRBJ1-1, with D unresolved. The germline V gene encodes CDR1 DFQATT and CDR2 SNEGSKA (reference sequence). The CDR3 runs 11 residues. DNA for the CDR3: TGCAGTGCTAGAGATTACCCCTCATCCCCCTTT. The encoded protein is CSARDYPSSPF.

The rearrangement uses TRBV5-6 and TRBJ2-7; D may be TRBD2 (6 bases). Germline V gives CDR1 SGHDT, CDR2 YYEEEE. Trimming pared 2 bases from V and 3 bases from J, leaving 15 bases between. The CDR3 length is 15 residues. Here the CDR3 reads CASSFDRGLRYEQYF. CDR3 sequence (DNA): TGTGCCAGCAGCTTCGATCGGGGGTTACGCTACGAGCAGTACTTC.

The chain has TRBV2 and TRBJ1-6, with D possibly TRBD1 on 5 matching bases. Trimming cost V 3 bases and J 0 bases, with 15 bases left between them. Germline V lookup: CDR1 SNHLY, CDR2 FYNNEI. The CDR3 runs to 18 residues. CDR3: CASSDKGPASSYNSPLHF. Here the CDR3 DNA reads TGTGCCAGCAGTGACAAGGGACCGGCTAGCTCCTATAATTCACCCCTCCACTTT.

The chain has TRBV2 and TRBJ1-3; D uncertain. Trimming stripped 6 bases from V and 3 bases from J, with 9 bases between. The CDR3 has 13 amino acids. Germline CDR1 is SNHLY and CDR2 is FYNNEI. The CDR3 region has the DNA TGTGCCAGCAGGGGGTACGGTGGAAACACCATATATTTT. Translation: CASRGYGGNTIYF.

J is TRBJ2-7 and V is TRBV6-2 or TRBV6-3, with a possible D match to TRBD2 (5 bases). Germline CDR1 and CDR2: MNHEY and SVGEGT. Trimming took off 6 bases at V and 3 bases at J, with 24 bases between the two ends. There are 17 residues in the CDR3. The CDR3 protein is CASSLGDYAEVGYEQYF. Written as DNA, the CDR3 is TGTGCCAGCAGCCTGGGCGACTACGCGGAGGTGGGCTACGAGCAGTACTTC.

The chain links TRBV6-5 to TRBJ2-3, with D uncertain. Germline V gene lookup returns CDR1 MNHEY and CDR2 SVGAGI. V dropped 2 bases and J dropped 2 bases, with 8 bases sitting between them. CDR3 length: 14 amino acids. The CDR3 nucleotides are TGTGCCAGCAGTTACACCACGACCACAGATACGCAGTATTTT. It encodes CASSYTTTTDTQYF.

The rearrangement links TRBV10-3 to TRBJ2-7; D is possibly TRBD2 (6 bases). Trimming removed 3 bases from V and 4 bases from J, with 13 bases in between. CDR3 length: 14 amino acids. Germline CDR1 ENHRY, CDR2 SYGVKD. CDR3 in amino acids: CAISDLGGRYEQYF. For the CDR3, the DNA is TGTGCCATCAGTGATTTGGGGGGTAGGTACGAGCAGTACTTC.

The rearrangement links TRBV9 to TRBJ1-1; tentative D call: TRBD1 (5 bases). This CDR3 region has 13 residues. V was cut by 3 bases and J by 4 bases, with 10 bases left in between. Germline V CDR1 and CDR2: SGDLS, YYNGEE. CDR3 DNA sequence: TGTGCCAGCAGCGCCGCAGGGAGCACTGAAGCTTTCTTT. It is translated as CASSAAGSTEAFF.

V and J are TRBV19 and TRBJ2-3, with 7 nucleotides matching TRBD2. CDR1 LNHDA and CDR2 SQIVND come from the germline V gene (reference sequence). V dropped 6 bases and J dropped 0; count of bases not matched to a gene: 3. The CDR3 has 14 residues. CDR3 protein: CASSRGGSTDTQYF. CDR3 nucleotide sequence: TGTGCCAGTAGCCGCGGGGGTAGCACAGATACGCAGTATTTT.

The gene calls are TRBV5-6 and TRBJ2-1; 10 bases align to TRBD2. Germline CDR1 is SGHDT and CDR2 is YYEEEE. After removal of 4 bases from V and 5 bases from J, the junction contained 6 bases not matched to a gene. This CDR3 comprises 15 residues. CDR3 loop: CASSRGLAANNEQFF. Here the CDR3 DNA reads TGTGCCAGCAGCCGCGGACTAGCGGCCAACAATGAGCAGTTCTTC.

This chain uses TRBV18 with TRBJ1-3; tentatively, D is TRBD1 (5 bases). Germline CDR1 is KGHSH and CDR2 is LQKENI. Trimming left V 3 bases short and J 4 bases short, with 10 bases between. This CDR3 spans 14 amino acids. The chain's CDR3 is CASSPAGLGNTIYF. CDR3 bases: TGTGCCAGCTCACCCGCAGGGCTCGGAAACACCATATATTTT.

The chain carries TRBV27 and TRBJ2-7; TRBD2 matches at 10 bases. CDR1 MNHEY and CDR2 SMNVEV come from the germline V gene (reference sequence). This CDR3 has 14 residues. The junction had 5 bases not matched to a gene; V was cut back by 5 bases and J by 4 bases. This chain's CDR3 is CASSKLAGRYEQYF. In DNA, the CDR3 is TGTGCCAGCAGTAAACTAGCGGGACGATACGAGCAGTACTTC.

The chain recombines TRBV19 with TRBJ1-1; 9 bases are shared with TRBD1. CDR3 length: 14 amino acids. Trimming at V came to 9 bases and at J to 5 bases, leaving 10 bases not matched to a gene. Germline loops: CDR1 LNHDA, CDR2 SQIVND (reference sequence). DNA of the CDR3: TGTGCCAGCTCGGACAGGGGACGATGGACTGAAGCTTTCTTT. This sequence encodes CASSDRGRWTEAFF.

J is TRBJ1-2 and V is TRBV28; a possible D gene is TRBD1 (6 bases). Per the germline V gene, CDR1 is MDHEN and CDR2 is SYDVKM. The CDR3 totals 12 residues. V lost 1 base to trimming and J lost 7 bases, with 7 bases between them. CDR3 protein: CASSLLQGGYTF. The CDR3 coding sequence is TGTGCCAGCAGTTTATTACAGGGTGGCTACACCTTC.

The rearrangement links TRBV19 to TRBJ1-1; possible D gene TRBD1, 6 bases. Germline loops: CDR1 LNHDA, CDR2 SQIVND (reference sequence). CDR3 length: 15 amino acids. The germline V and J ends were trimmed by 9 bases and 4 bases, with 21 bases remaining between them. CDR3 nucleotide sequence: TGTGCCAGCCAGACAGCAGGGGCGGGGGGCACTGAAGCTTTCTTT. Protein product: CASQTAGAGGTEAFF.

The V call is TRBV11-2, the J call TRBJ2-3; TRBD2 might be the D (5 bases). Germline V gene lookup returns CDR1 SGHAT and CDR2 FQNNGV. Trimming shortened V by 7 bases and J by 7 bases, and 18 bases separated the two germline ends. The CDR3 totals 14 residues. The CDR3 sequence: CASILGAPANTQYF. In nucleotides, the CDR3 is TGTGCCAGCATCCTGGGAGCTCCAGCGAATACGCAGTATTTT.

The chain links TRBV10-2 to TRBJ1-1; D not resolved. This CDR3 has 12 residues. V was clipped by 4 bases and J by 4 bases, with 7 bases between them. CDR1 is WSHSY and CDR2 is SAAADI in the germline V gene. The CDR3 DNA follows: TGCGCCAGCAGTGTGGGGAGCACTGAAGCTTTCTTT. Translation gives CASSVGSTEAFF.

The chain employs TRBV7-3 and TRBJ1-6; tentative D call: TRBD1 (5 bases). Germline loops: CDR1 SGHTA, CDR2 FQGTGA. There are 13 residues in the CDR3. V dropped 8 bases and J dropped 10 bases, with 15 bases sitting between them. CDR3 loop: CASQGTASSPLHF. DNA of the CDR3: TGTGCCAGCCAAGGGACGGCCAGCTCACCCCTCCACTTT. The full variable domain, in which reference TRBV7-3 and TRBJ1-6 provide the parts outside the CDR3, is GAGVSQTPSNKVTEKGKYVELRCDPISGHTALYWYRQSLGQGPEFLIYFQGTGAADDSGLPNDRFFAVRPEGSVSTLKIQRTERGDSAVYLCASQGTASSPLHFGNGTRLTVT.

J is TRBJ2-3 and V is TRBV7-2; D not certain. Germline assignment: CDR1 SGHTA and CDR2 FQGNSA. The CDR3 is 14 amino acids. Trimming left V 5 bases short and J 2 bases short, with 11 bases between. CDR3 in DNA: TGTGCCAGCAGCCGCGTTGGTTCCACAGATACGCAGTATTTT. It translates to CASSRVGSTDTQYF. Full variable domain (remainder filled in from reference TRBV7-2 and TRBJ2-3): GAGVSQSPSNKVTEKGKDVELRCDPISGHTALYWYRQSLGQGLEFLIYFQGNSAPDKSGLPSDRFSAERTGGSVSTLTIQRTQQEDSAVYLCASSRVGSTDTQYFGPGTRLTVL.

This chain connects TRBV9 to TRBJ1-1; D call uncertain. The CDR3 contains 13 residues. Trimming cost V 0 bases and J 6 bases, with 9 bases left between them. Germline assignment: CDR1 SGDLS and CDR2 YYNGEE. The CDR3 DNA is TGTGCCAGCAGCGTAGGAAACAAAGCTGAAGCTTTCTTT. It encodes CASSVGNKAEAFF.

The genes are TRBV19 and TRBJ2-7; 7 nucleotides match TRBD1. This CDR3 is 14 amino acids long. In germline, CDR1 is LNHDA, CDR2 SQIVND (reference sequence). V trimming: 7 bases; J trimming: 0 bases; junction bases outside the gene matches: 6. The CDR3 spells CASKKQGSSYEQYF. For the CDR3, the DNA is TGTGCCAGTAAGAAACAGGGGAGCTCCTACGAGCAGTACTTC.

The chain uses TRBV29-1 and TRBJ1-5; D may be TRBD1 (5 bases). V dropped 5 bases and J dropped 4 bases, with 9 bases sitting between them. CDR3 length: 12 amino acids. CDR1 and CDR2 from the germline V gene are SQVTM and ANQGSEA. CDR3 sequence (DNA): TGCAGCGTTTTGGAGGGGAATCAGCCCCAGCATTTT. Residues: CSVLEGNQPQHF.

This sequence joins TRBV9 and TRBJ1-2, with TRBD1 matching 10 bases. CDR3 length equals 17 residues. Per germline, CDR1 SGDLS and CDR2 YYNGEE. V shed 0 bases and J 2 bases; nucleotides not matched to a gene: 7. CDR3 DNA sequence: TGTGCCAGCAGCGTAGATAGGACAGGGGGATCGAACTATGGCTACACCTTC. It encodes CASSVDRTGGSNYGYTF.

This sequence joins TRBV20-1 and TRBJ2-7, with TRBD1 identical over 11 bases. Looked up from germline, CDR1 is DFQATT and CDR2 is SNEGSKA (reference sequence). After removal of 3 bases from V and 3 bases from J, the junction contained 7 bases not matched to a gene. The CDR3 length is 15 residues. CDR3 protein: CSASEDRGLNYEQYF. The CDR3 bases are TGCAGTGCTAGTGAGGACAGGGGGCTTAACTACGAGCAGTACTTC.

This clone appeared once. V is TRBV28 and J is TRBJ1-5; 8 bases are a match to TRBD1. CDR3 size: 17 residues. Germline V gives CDR1 MDHEN, CDR2 SYDVKM. V lost 5 bases, J lost 0 bases, and 9 bases stayed unmatched. CDR3 protein: CASSHDRGSYSNQPQHF. CDR3 DNA: TGTGCCAGCAGTCACGACAGGGGATCCTATAGCAATCAGCCCCAGCATTTT.

This clone was counted a single time. V gene TRBV28 combines with J gene TRBJ1-6, with no clear D. The germline V and J ends were trimmed by 4 bases and 11 bases, with 12 bases remaining between them. In germline, CDR1 is MDHEN, CDR2 SYDVKM. The CDR3 length is 13 residues. The CDR3 loop is CASSSLPLTPLHF. CDR3 DNA sequence: TGTGCCAGCAGTTCCCTTCCGTTAACACCCCTCCACTTT.

This rearrangement joins TRBV28 to TRBJ1-2; a possible D gene is TRBD1 (6 bases). The V gene lost 2 bases and the J gene lost 6 bases, with 13 bases spanning the gap. Germline lookup yields CDR1 MDHEN and CDR2 SYDVKM. The CDR3 covers 14 residues. In DNA form, the CDR3 reads TGTGCCAGCAGTTTAACGGGGGCGCGTAATGGCTACACCTTC. Translated, it gives CASSLTGARNGYTF.

This chain connects TRBV7-9 to TRBJ2-4, with D maybe TRBD2 (5 bases). The CDR3 extends over 14 amino acids. Per germline, CDR1 SEHNR and CDR2 FQNEAQ (reference sequence). V was clipped by 3 bases and J by 2 bases, with 8 bases between them. CDR3 amino acids: CASSFAGTKNIQYF. CDR3 bases: TGTGCCAGCAGCTTCGCCGGGACCAAAAACATTCAGTACTTC.

The V and J genes are TRBV7-2 and TRBJ2-7; no clear D. This CDR3 has 14 amino acids. Per the germline V gene, CDR1 is SGHTA and CDR2 is FQGNSA. V lost 5 bases and J lost 9, with 20 bases in between. The CDR3 coding sequence is TGTGCCAGCAGCAATTACCCTAATCCCCGCGGGCAGTACTTC. This translates into CASSNYPNPRGQYF. Supplemented by reference TRBV7-2 and TRBJ2-7, the full variable domain reads GAGVSQSPSNKVTEKGKDVELRCDPISGHTALYWYRQSLGQGLEFLIYFQGNSAPDKSGLPSDRFSAERTGGSVSTLTIQRTQQEDSAVYLCASSNYPNPRGQYFGPGTRLTVT.

This chain links TRBV5-1 with TRBJ1-1, with TRBD1 identical over 10 bases. V dropped 7 bases and J dropped 0; count of bases not matched to a gene: 3. Germline CDR1 and CDR2: SGHRS and YFSETQ. The CDR3 contains 14 residues. In nucleotides, the CDR3 is TGCGCCAGCCGACAGGGGGCGATGAACACTGAAGCTTTCTTT. It is translated as CASRQGAMNTEAFF.

V and J are TRBV5-6 and TRBJ1-2, with 10 bases aligning to TRBD1. The V gene's germline CDR1 is SGHDT and CDR2 YYEEEE. V gave up 1 base and J gave up 7 bases; unmatched junction bases: 4. The CDR3 is 14 residues long. The chain's CDR3 is CASSLRRTGGGYTF. The CDR3 bases are TGTGCCAGCAGCTTGCGTAGGACAGGGGGTGGCTACACCTTC.

CDR3 coding DNA: TGTGCCAGCAGCCCCGGGGGGCTGATCAGTGATACGCAGTATTTT. Its translation: CASSPGGLISDTQYF. The V and J genes are TRBV7-3 and TRBJ2-3, with D tentatively TRBD2 (7 bases). Trimming cost V 5 bases and J 6 bases, with 18 bases left between them. This CDR3 region has 15 residues. Germline-derived CDR1 and CDR2 are SGHTA and FQGTGA.